This passage covers 5 T cell receptor beta chains from one sample sequenced in a study of yellow fever vaccine responses in identical twins. MiXCR, run by TCRdb on the RT-PCR reads, gives a single entry per CDR3 protein. The table has 3,000 to 4,500 distinct CDR3 sequences, 84% seen once. The sequencing used T cells from blood (PBMCs), unsorted or a sorted subset (not recorded which), collected before or after yellow fever vaccination (not recorded which). These receptors were taken from a woman aged 18-30 years who received the yellow fever vaccine.

This sequence joins TRBV2 and TRBJ1-2, with TRBD1 identical over 10 bases. Trimming at V came to 1 base and at J to 2 bases, leaving 10 bases not matched to a gene. Germline CDR1 and CDR2: SNHLY and FYNNEI. The CDR3 is made up of 18 amino acids. The CDR3 DNA reads as TGTGCCAGCAGTGAAGGGGATGGGGACAGGGGAGTCAACTATGGCTACACCTTC. Translation: CASSEGDGDRGVNYGYTF.

The chain is built from TRBV12-3 or TRBV12-4 and TRBJ2-2; D is uncertain. The CDR3 runs 12 residues. Trimming cost V 7 bases and J 2 bases, with 5 bases left between them. As DNA, the CDR3 is TGTGCCAGCACCGTTAACACCGGGGAGCTGTTTTTT. Translation: CASTVNTGELFF.

The genes are TRBV7-8 and TRBJ1-1; the D gene is possibly TRBD1 (6 bases). Trimming pared 6 bases from V and 7 bases from J, leaving 12 bases between. This CDR3 has 12 amino acids. Germline lookup yields CDR1 SGHVS and CDR2 FQNEAQ. CDR3: CASRRGLGEAFF. CDR3 DNA sequence: TGTGCCAGCAGAAGGGGGTTAGGTGAAGCTTTCTTT.

This sequence joins TRBV29-1 and TRBJ2-7; D gene uncertain. V gave up 6 bases and J gave up 4 bases, with 10 bases separating them. CDR1 is SQVTM, CDR2 ANQGSEA, per germline. The CDR3 runs to 11 residues. This CDR3 reads CSVASAYEQYF. DNA of the CDR3: TGCAGCGTCGCTTCAGCTTACGAGCAGTACTTC.

The CDR3 protein is CSVQTRASSYEQYF. CDR3 nucleotides: TGCAGCGTCCAAACGAGGGCGAGCTCCTACGAGCAGTACTTC. The rearrangement uses TRBV29-1 and TRBJ2-7; a possible D gene is TRBD2 (5 bases). Germline V gene data show CDR1 as SQVTM and CDR2 as ANQGSEA. The CDR3 has 14 residues. V shed 6 bases and J shed 0 bases, with 15 bases lying between them.